Listed here are 4 T cell receptor beta chains from one sample, sequenced in a study of blood T cell repertoires in COVID-19. Profiled with immunoSEQ multiplex PCR; TCRdb holds only in-frame clones, not every one. The sample holds some 150,000 clones; less than 90% are singletons and the top ten take roughly 9.8%. Source material: peripheral blood. The receptors stem from a woman aged 55-75 years with COVID-19, enrolled during active disease.

About this clone itself: Distinct nucleotide sequences in the sample also encode this CDR3. The rearrangement links TRBV11-2 to TRBJ2-7; 7 positions agree with TRBD1. This CDR3 has 14 residues. Germline V gene lookup returns CDR1 SGHAT and CDR2 FQNNGV. V dropped 5 bases and J dropped 2; count of bases not matched to a gene: 6. The CDR3 reads CASSPRQGPYEQYF. As DNA, the CDR3 is TGTGCCAGCAGCCCAAGACAGGGCCCCTACGAGCAGTACTTC.

The chain has TRBV6-6 and TRBJ1-3, with D maybe TRBD1 (5 bases). V was clipped by 4 bases and J by 0 bases, with 10 bases between them. The germline V gene encodes CDR1 MNHNY and CDR2 SVGAGI (reference sequence). The CDR3 loop spans 15 amino acids. DNA of the CDR3: TGTGCCAGCAGTTCGAAGGGGTTCTCTGGAAACACCATATATTTT. It translates to CASSSKGFSGNTIYF.

The sample holds a few counts of this clone. Written as DNA, the CDR3 is TGTGCCAGCGGCGAGGGGGGGGCTGAGCAGCCCCAGCATTTT. This encodes CASGEGGAEQPQHF. The genes are TRBV2 and TRBJ1-5; maybe TRBD1 (6 bases). In germline, CDR1 is SNHLY, CDR2 FYNNEI. Between the trimmed V and J ends, which lost 8 bases and 7 bases, there was a span of 18 bases. The CDR3 covers 14 residues.

This clone was counted only a few times. This chain uses TRBV19 with TRBJ2-6; 7 positions match TRBD1. Germline CDR1 reads LNHDA; CDR2 reads SQIVND (reference sequence). CDR3 length: 15 amino acids. The J segment lost 12 bases and the V segment lost 1 base, leaving 9 bases of the junction unmatched. The CDR3, as DNA: TGTGCCAGTAGTATAGCTTTAGGACAGGCTGGCGTCCTGACTTTC. Translating it yields CASSIALGQAGVLTF.